A single sample gave rise to the 13 T cell receptor beta chains below, sequenced in a study of cytomegalovirus exposure and HLA in healthy donors. Use of 60 Vbeta and 13 Jbeta primers characterized the PCR. Assay: immunoSEQ multiplex PCR; the TCRdb copy retains only in-frame clones and omits some. The sample consists of 150,000 to 200,000 clones, about two thirds of them appearing once. Sequencing input: PBMCs. Source of these receptors: a human donor in good health.

V usage is TRBV5-4 and J usage is TRBJ2-7; 10 bases fit TRBD1. V trimming: 4 bases; J trimming: 6 bases; junction bases outside the gene matches: 4. The CDR3 spans 13 residues. The germline V gene has CDR1 SGHNT and CDR2 YYREEE (reference sequence). CDR3 region: CASSGDRGREQYF. The DNA of the CDR3 is TGTGCCAGCAGCGGGGACAGGGGACGCGAGCAGTACTTC.

The chain recombines TRBV19 with TRBJ1-1, with 8 bases identical to TRBD1. Per the germline V gene, CDR1 is LNHDA and CDR2 is SQIVND (reference sequence). Trimming cost V 8 bases and J 4 bases; bases outside gene matches: 6. CDR3 size: 13 residues. The DNA of the CDR3 is TGTGCCAGTGTGGACAGGGCGGCCACTGAAGCTTTCTTT. Translating gives CASVDRAATEAFF.

Only a few counts were recorded for this clone. Relative to the germline gene, one junction end is altered; a read error may explain this. CDR3 bases: TGTGCCAGCAGTGAGCCGGGACAGTCCCACGAGCAGTACTTC. Its translation: CASSEPGQSHEQYF. The V and J genes are TRBV10-3 and TRBJ2-7; 7 bases fit TRBD1. Germline V CDR1 and CDR2: ENHRY, SYGVKD. There are 14 residues in the CDR3.

The chain couples TRBV6-1 to TRBJ2-7; TRBD1 is a possible D gene (5 bases). The V end lost 1 base, the J end lost 2 bases, and 12 bases lay between the germline ends. This CDR3 is 15 amino acids long. The V gene's germline CDR1 is MNHNS and CDR2 SASEGT. This CDR3 is CASSEGAGFPYEQYF. CDR3 coding DNA: TGTGCCAGCAGTGAAGGGGCAGGGTTTCCCTACGAGCAGTACTTC.

This chain uses TRBV7-9 with TRBJ2-1; 12 bases match TRBD2. The ends lost 5 bases at V and 4 bases at J; junction bases unmatched: 3. CDR1 SEHNR and CDR2 FQNEAQ come from the germline V gene (reference sequence). The CDR3 sequence is 15 residues long. Written as DNA, the CDR3 is TGTGCCAGCAGCAAGACTAGCGGGGGATACAATGAGCAGTTCTTC. Translated, it gives CASSKTSGGYNEQFF.

The chain uses TRBV25-1 and TRBJ2-7, with D tentatively TRBD2 (7 bases). CDR1 is MGHDK and CDR2 is SYGVNS in the germline V gene. The CDR3 totals 15 residues. V lost 1 base and J lost 4, with 14 bases in between. The CDR3 DNA reads as TGTGCCAGCAGTGAATCCATAGGGGGAGGGTACGAGCAGTACTTC. Translating gives CASSESIGGGYEQYF.

The J gene is TRBJ2-7, the V gene TRBV10-3; D may be TRBD1 (6 bases). Germline V CDR1 and CDR2: ENHRY, SYGVKD. The CDR3 covers 13 residues. With 9 bases removed from V and 4 bases from J, the gap between germline ends came to 16 bases. The CDR3: CAIGRGGPYEQYF. In DNA, the CDR3 is TGTGCCATTGGCAGAGGGGGTCCATACGAGCAGTACTTC.

There are a few counts of this clone. V usage is TRBV7-2 and J usage is TRBJ2-3; D might be TRBD2 (7 bases). The V and J ends lost 4 bases and 2 bases respectively, with 22 bases between them. Germline V gene data show CDR1 as SGHTA and CDR2 as FQGNSA. The CDR3 is made up of 18 amino acids. The CDR3: CASSSDGQRGGYTDTQYF. In DNA form, the CDR3 reads TGTGCCAGCAGCTCCGATGGACAGCGGGGAGGGTACACAGATACGCAGTATTTT.

This chain connects TRBV5-4 to TRBJ2-5; 8 nucleotides agree with TRBD1. The CDR3 runs 13 residues. The trim removed 9 bases at V and 2 bases at J, leaving 6 bases unmatched. Germline V gives CDR1 SGHNT, CDR2 YYREEE (reference sequence). The CDR3 spells CATLNRGQETQYF. The DNA for the CDR3 is TGTGCCACACTCAACAGGGGGCAAGAGACCCAGTACTTC.

The chain carries TRBV5-1 and TRBJ2-5; 13 bases match TRBD2. The J call may be mistaken, given a closer DNA end match to TRBJ2-7. In germline, CDR1 is SGHRS, CDR2 YFSETQ. CDR3 length: 15 amino acids. CDR3 nucleotide sequence: TGCGCCAGCACCCTGAGGACTAGCGGGAGTTACGAGCAGTACTTC. It yields the protein CASTLRTSGSYEQYF.

J is TRBJ1-5 and V is TRBV7-2, with D possibly being TRBD1 (5 bases). Deletions cut 0 bases from V and 2 bases from J, with 8 bases between. This CDR3 spans 15 amino acids. Germline V gene lookup returns CDR1 SGHTA and CDR2 FQGNSA. Written as DNA, the CDR3 is TGTGCCAGCAGCTTAGCCCAAGGGGGCAATCAGCCCCAGCATTTT. This gives the protein CASSLAQGGNQPQHF.

The rearrangement joins TRBV6-5 to TRBJ2-1, with TRBD2 as a possible D gene (5 bases). Germline CDR1 reads MNHEY; CDR2 reads SVGAGI. This CDR3 is built from 15 residues. V was pared by 2 bases and J by 4 bases, with 12 bases between. DNA of the CDR3: TGTGCCAGCAGTTACACAGCGGCGGGTTACAATGAGCAGTTCTTC. Translated, it gives CASSYTAAGYNEQFF.

This clone has more than one count but fewer than ten. The chain couples TRBV25-1 to TRBJ2-1, with a tentative D call TRBD2 (5 bases). CDR3 size: 13 residues. Trimming took 7 bases from V and 4 from J, leaving 11 bases between them. Looked up from germline, CDR1 is MGHDK and CDR2 is SYGVNS. The CDR3 is CASTWGEYNEQFF. CDR3 DNA sequence: TGTGCCAGCACATGGGGAGAATACAATGAGCAGTTCTTC.